Listed below are T cell receptor beta chains from one sample, sequenced in a study of T cell repertoires in cytomegalovirus infection. TCRdb reprocessed the reads with MiXCR, giving one entry per CDR3 protein. The table shows 250,000 to 300,000 distinct CDR3 sequences, with about 25% occurring only once. Sequenced: PBMCs. Receptor source: a human donor in good health (CMV status not recorded). Some clones in this sample may be carry-over from other donors' samples. CDR3s include the opening cysteine and the closing phenylalanine or tryptophan. A D gene is named only where the DNA matches it firmly. Only part of the rows carry a size: once, few, many, or a class if the clone is expanded.

v_gene: TRBV7-2
d_gene: TRBD1
j_gene: TRBJ1-2
abundance: NA
CDR3aa: CASSSRQGWDGYTF
CDR3nt: TGTGCCAGCAGCTCAAGACAGGGATGGGATGGCTACACCTTC

v_gene: TRBV7-2
d_gene: NA
j_gene: TRBJ2-7
abundance: many
CDR3aa: CASSLTRYEQYF
CDR3nt: TGTGCCAGCAGCTTAACAAGATACGAGCAGTACTTC

v_gene: TRBV29-1
d_gene: TRBD2
j_gene: TRBJ2-1
abundance: NA
CDR3aa: CSVSPTSGQDGEQFF
CDR3nt: TGCAGCGTTTCCCCCACTAGCGGGCAGGATGGGGAGCAGTTCTTC

v_gene: TRBV7-2
d_gene: NA
j_gene: TRBJ1-6
abundance: NA
CDR3aa: CASSSDSPLHF
CDR3nt: TGTGCCAGCAGCTCTGATTCACCCCTCCACTTT

v_gene: TRBV29-1
d_gene: NA
j_gene: TRBJ2-5
abundance: many
CDR3aa: CSVALIQETQYF
CDR3nt: TGCAGCGTTGCCCTAATACAAGAGACCCAGTACTTC

v_gene: TRBV7-9
d_gene: TRBD2
j_gene: TRBJ2-3
abundance: many
CDR3aa: CASSQGLAESTDTQYF
CDR3nt: TGTGCCAGCAGCCAAGGACTAGCGGAGAGCACAGATACGCAGTATTTT

v_gene: TRBV2
d_gene: NA
j_gene: TRBJ1-6
abundance: few
CDR3aa: CASSVIGQNNSPLHF
CDR3nt: TGTGCCAGCAGTGTTATTGGACAGAACAATTCACCCCTCCACTTT

v_gene: TRBV28
d_gene: TRBD2
j_gene: TRBJ2-1
abundance: NA
CDR3aa: CASHPFAGGAYNEQFF
CDR3nt: TGTGCCAGCCATCCTTTTGCGGGAGGAGCGTACAATGAGCAGTTCTTC

v_gene: TRBV15
d_gene: TRBD1
j_gene: TRBJ2-1
abundance: NA
CDR3aa: CATSRLATGSYNEQFF
CDR3nt: TGTGCCACCAGCAGATTAGCGACAGGGTCCTACAATGAGCAGTTCTTC

v_gene: TRBV3-1
d_gene: NA
j_gene: TRBJ2-5
abundance: NA
CDR3aa: CASSHATGGGGEETQYF
CDR3nt: TGTGCCAGCAGCCACGCCACGGGGGGCGGCGGGGAAGAGACCCAGTACTTC

v_gene: TRBV7-8
d_gene: NA
j_gene: TRBJ2-1
abundance: many
CDR3aa: CASTPHNEQFF
CDR3nt: TGTGCCAGCACCCCCCATAATGAGCAGTTCTTC

v_gene: TRBV7-2
d_gene: NA
j_gene: TRBJ2-3
abundance: many
CDR3aa: CAEGGTSTDTQYF
CDR3nt: TGTGCCGAGGGGGGCACTAGCACAGATACGCAGTATTTT

v_gene: TRBV29-1
d_gene: NA
j_gene: TRBJ2-3
abundance: few
CDR3aa: CSVGQADTQYF
CDR3nt: TGCAGCGTTGGACAAGCAGATACGCAGTATTTT

v_gene: TRBV2
d_gene: NA
j_gene: TRBJ2-1
abundance: NA
CDR3aa: CASSDQLGDEQFF
CDR3nt: TGTGCCAGCAGTGATCAGCTTGGGGATGAGCAGTTCTTC

v_gene: TRBV7-2
d_gene: NA
j_gene: TRBJ1-5
abundance: many
CDR3aa: CASSFGAAGQPQHF
CDR3nt: TGTGCCAGCAGCTTTGGGGCCGCGGGCCAGCCCCAGCATTTT

v_gene: TRBV11-3
d_gene: TRBD2
j_gene: TRBJ2-1
abundance: many
CDR3aa: CASSARLAGAYNEQFF
CDR3nt: TGTGCCAGCAGCGCGAGACTAGCGGGAGCCTACAATGAGCAGTTCTTC

v_gene: TRBV4-1
d_gene: NA
j_gene: TRBJ2-7
abundance: many
CDR3aa: CASSQDFWREQYF
CDR3nt: TGCGCCAGCAGCCAAGATTTCTGGAGGGAGCAGTACTTC

v_gene: TRBV7-9
d_gene: TRBD1
j_gene: TRBJ2-5
abundance: many
CDR3aa: CASTHPDRGYQETQYF
CDR3nt: TGTGCCAGCACCCACCCGGACAGGGGGTACCAAGAGACCCAGTACTTC

v_gene: TRBV11-2
d_gene: NA
j_gene: TRBJ2-1
abundance: NA
CDR3aa: CASSLNRGLDNEQFF
CDR3nt: TGTGCCAGCAGCTTAAATCGGGGATTGGACAATGAGCAGTTCTTC

v_gene: TRBV12-3/TRBV12-4
d_gene: NA
j_gene: TRBJ1-1
abundance: many
CDR3aa: CASTLDSSNTEAFF
CDR3nt: TGTGCCAGCACCTTGGACAGCTCGAACACTGAAGCTTTCTTT

v_gene: TRBV29-1
d_gene: NA
j_gene: TRBJ2-5
abundance: NA
CDR3aa: CSVRRRVGQETQYF
CDR3nt: TGCAGCGTCCGCCGGCGAGTGGGCCAAGAGACCCAGTACTTC

v_gene: TRBV27
d_gene: NA
j_gene: TRBJ2-2
abundance: few
CDR3aa: CASRPAVTGELFF
CDR3nt: TGTGCCAGCAGGCCTGCGGTAACCGGGGAGCTGTTTTTT

v_gene: TRBV27
d_gene: NA
j_gene: TRBJ2-2
abundance: few
CDR3aa: CASSFWSTGELFF
CDR3nt: TGTGCCAGCAGTTTTTGGTCGACCGGGGAGCTGTTTTTT

v_gene: TRBV7-6
d_gene: NA
j_gene: TRBJ2-7
abundance: NA
CDR3aa: CASSLTDTLYEQYF
CDR3nt: TGTGCCAGCAGCCTCACGGACACTTTATACGAGCAGTACTTC

v_gene: TRBV28
d_gene: TRBD2
j_gene: TRBJ2-7
abundance: NA
CDR3aa: CASSPVAGGPEFEQYF
CDR3nt: TGTGCCAGCAGTCCCGTAGCGGGAGGGCCTGAATTCGAGCAGTACTTC

v_gene: TRBV10-3
d_gene: NA
j_gene: TRBJ1-1
abundance: NA
CDR3aa: CAISDYGSMNTEAFF
CDR3nt: TGTGCCATCAGTGACTACGGCAGCATGAACACTGAAGCTTTCTTT

v_gene: TRBV19
d_gene: TRBD2
j_gene: TRBJ2-3
abundance: NA
CDR3aa: CASSIDGGGRDTQYF
CDR3nt: TGTGCCAGTAGTATAGACGGCGGGGGAAGAGATACGCAGTATTTT

v_gene: TRBV6-8
d_gene: TRBD2
j_gene: TRBJ2-1
abundance: NA
CDR3aa: CASILASGLYNEQFF
CDR3nt: TGTGCCAGCATCCTAGCTAGCGGGTTGTACAATGAGCAGTTCTTC

v_gene: TRBV18
d_gene: TRBD1
j_gene: TRBJ2-5
abundance: NA
CDR3aa: CASSSQGAPLETQYF
CDR3nt: TGTGCCAGCTCATCTCAGGGGGCCCCCCTAGAGACCCAGTACTTC

v_gene: TRBV7-9
d_gene: NA
j_gene: TRBJ2-7
abundance: NA
CDR3aa: CASSWRPGDHEQYF
CDR3nt: TGTGCCAGCAGTTGGAGGCCAGGGGACCACGAGCAGTACTTC

v_gene: TRBV20-1
d_gene: NA
j_gene: TRBJ2-5
abundance: NA
CDR3aa: CSAREVGRRQETQYF
CDR3nt: TGCAGTGCTAGAGAAGTCGGGAGAAGGCAAGAGACCCAGTACTTC

v_gene: TRBV5-4
d_gene: NA
j_gene: TRBJ2-2
abundance: few
CDR3aa: CASSLKGTGELFF
CDR3nt: TGTGCCAGCAGCTTGAAGGGCACCGGGGAGCTGTTTTTT

v_gene: TRBV29-1
d_gene: TRBD1
j_gene: TRBJ2-7
abundance: NA
CDR3aa: CSGTRQGSYEQYF
CDR3nt: TGCAGCGGAACCCGACAGGGTTCCTACGAGCAGTACTTC

v_gene: TRBV5-1
d_gene: NA
j_gene: TRBJ2-3
abundance: NA
CDR3aa: CASKDTLSTDTQYF
CDR3nt: TGCGCCAGCAAGGACACCCTAAGCACAGATACGCAGTATTTT

v_gene: TRBV28
d_gene: NA
j_gene: TRBJ1-4
abundance: few
CDR3aa: CASSLIFTRNEKLFF
CDR3nt: TGTGCCAGCAGTTTAATTTTCACAAGGAACGAAAAACTGTTTTTT

v_gene: TRBV24-1
d_gene: NA
j_gene: TRBJ2-3
abundance: few
CDR3aa: CATSDPRARTDTQYF
CDR3nt: TGTGCCACCAGTGACCCCCGGGCTCGCACAGATACGCAGTATTTT

v_gene: TRBV7-2
d_gene: NA
j_gene: TRBJ2-3
abundance: many
CDR3aa: CASSSDVSDTQYF
CDR3nt: TGTGCCAGCAGCTCGGACGTCAGTGATACGCAGTATTTT

v_gene: TRBV7-6
d_gene: TRBD2
j_gene: TRBJ2-3
abundance: many
CDR3aa: CASSLGTSGRSTDTQYF
CDR3nt: TGTGCCAGCAGCTTAGGGACTAGCGGGCGTAGCACAGATACGCAGTATTTT